A single sample is the source of the 21 T cell receptor beta chains below, sequenced in a study of cytomegalovirus exposure and HLA in healthy donors. Only in-frame clones appear in the TCRdb table, and some are missing; sequencing was by immunoSEQ multiplex PCR. The data show about 56,000 clones, more than 80% seen once. The source material was PBMCs. The receptors were gathered from a man between 18 and 29 years old in good health and CMV-seronegative.

The chain joins TRBV4-3 to TRBJ2-1, with TRBD2 matching over 10 bases. This CDR3 spans 17 amino acids. The ends lost 3 bases at V and 5 bases at J; junction bases unmatched: 10. CDR1 and CDR2 from the germline V gene are LGHNA and YSLEER. CDR3 amino acids: CASSQDVSSGGNNEQFF. The CDR3, as DNA: TGCGCCAGCAGCCAGGACGTCTCTAGCGGGGGTAACAATGAGCAGTTCTTC.

This rearrangement joins TRBV19 to TRBJ2-1, with 7 bases aligning to TRBD2. Germline CDR1 and CDR2: LNHDA and SQIVND (reference sequence). This CDR3 is 15 amino acids long. The ends lost 1 base at V and 7 bases at J; junction bases unmatched: 7. The CDR3 DNA follows: TGTGCCAGTAGTATAGGGCGGGAGTGGGTGAATGAGCAGTTCTTC. Residues: CASSIGREWVNEQFF.

The chain uses TRBV6-1 and TRBJ1-5; D not resolved. CDR1 MNHNS and CDR2 SASEGT come from the germline V gene. Deletions cut 6 bases from V and 0 bases from J, with 12 bases between. The CDR3 is 15 residues long. The CDR3 loop is CASSFEAVSNQPQHF. Here the CDR3 DNA reads TGTGCCAGCAGCTTCGAGGCGGTTAGCAATCAGCCCCAGCATTTT.

The chain has TRBV14 and TRBJ2-1, with D possibly TRBD2 on 5 matching bases. Trimming stripped 0 bases from V and 0 bases from J, with 12 bases between. CDR1 SGHDN and CDR2 FVKESK come from the germline V gene. This CDR3 contains 17 residues. Here the CDR3 DNA reads TGTGCCAGCAGCCAAGATTACCGGGGTAGCTCCTACAATGAGCAGTTCTTC. Its translation is CASSQDYRGSSYNEQFF.

Details on this clone: The limits of the CDR3 on the DNA are not certain, so only TCRdb's listed CDR3 is given. V usage is TRBV6-6 and J usage is TRBJ2-1; the D call of TRBD2 is as the table states it, not checked on the DNA. In germline, CDR1 is MNHNY, CDR2 SVGAGI (reference sequence). The length of the CDR3 is 15 amino acids, counting both ends. CDR3: CASILGTSVYNEQFF.

The V call is TRBV5-1, the J call TRBJ1-1; no clear D gene. Trimming left V 8 bases short and J 5 bases short, with 22 bases between. The CDR3 is 15 residues long. Germline loops: CDR1 SGHRS, CDR2 YFSETQ. CDR3 protein: CASPRPGGNETEAFF. The CDR3 region has the DNA TGCGCCAGTCCTCGACCGGGCGGGAACGAGACTGAAGCTTTCTTT.

V usage is TRBV5-1 and J usage is TRBJ2-7, with a possible D match to TRBD2 (6 bases). The CDR3 has 13 amino acids. Germline lookup yields CDR1 SGHRS and CDR2 YFSETQ. Deletions cut 3 bases from V and 7 bases from J, with 14 bases between. CDR3 DNA sequence: TGCGCCAGCAGCTCCTTAGGGGCGGGGGAGCAGTACTTC. Translation: CASSSLGAGEQYF.

This chain links TRBV29-1 with TRBJ2-5, with TRBD2 as a possible D gene (6 bases). Germline CDR1 reads SQVTM; CDR2 reads ANQGSEA. The CDR3 is 14 amino acids. Trimming stripped 1 base from V and 4 bases from J, with 13 bases between. In nucleotides, the CDR3 is TGCAGCGTTGAAGGGCGGGGTGGGGCAGAGACCCAGTACTTC. Protein sequence: CSVEGRGGAETQYF.

This sequence joins TRBV15 and TRBJ2-2, with 9 bases matching TRBD1. CDR3 length: 15 amino acids. V dropped 4 bases and J dropped 4; count of bases not matched to a gene: 4. CDR1 LNHNV and CDR2 YYDKDF come from the germline V gene (reference sequence). CDR3 protein: CATSIETGGTGELFF. The CDR3 region has the DNA TGTGCCACCAGCATTGAGACAGGGGGCACCGGGGAGCTGTTTTTT.

The chain's CDR3 is CASSPREQSTYGYTF. CDR3 bases: TGTGCCAGCTCACCAAGGGAGCAAAGTACCTATGGCTACACCTTC. The J gene is TRBJ1-2, the V gene TRBV18, with D uncertain. The CDR3 runs to 15 residues. V shed 2 bases and J shed 4 bases, with 14 bases lying between them. Germline loops: CDR1 KGHSH, CDR2 LQKENI.

This rearrangement joins TRBV28 to TRBJ2-4; 8 bases align to TRBD1. Per the germline V gene, CDR1 is MDHEN and CDR2 is SYDVKM. V lost 7 bases to trimming and J lost 2 bases; unmatched junction nucleotides: 13. The length of the CDR3 is 17 residues. CDR3 sequence (DNA): TGTGCCAGCACCCACCGGACAGGGCCGAGTACCAAAAACATTCAGTACTTC. Its translation: CASTHRTGPSTKNIQYF. Full variable domain (missing parts from reference TRBV28 and TRBJ2-4): DVKVTQSSRYLVKRTGEKVFLECVQDMDHENMFWYRQDPGLGLRLIYFSYDVKMKEKGDIPEGYSVSREKKERFSLILESASTNQTSMYLCASTHRTGPSTKNIQYFGAGTRLSVL.

The chain recombines TRBV20-1 with TRBJ2-3, with D uncertain. The CDR3 contains 11 residues. V lost 6 bases and J lost 5, with 9 bases in between. Germline CDR1 DFQATT, CDR2 SNEGSKA (reference sequence). The CDR3: CSASHGDTQYF. In DNA form, the CDR3 reads TGCAGTGCCTCTCACGGAGATACGCAGTATTTT.

The chain carries TRBV5-1 and TRBJ2-7; D may be TRBD1 (7 bases). CDR1 is SGHRS and CDR2 is YFSETQ in the germline V gene. CDR3 size: 16 residues. Deletions cut 5 bases from V and 1 base from J, with 19 bases between. This CDR3 is CASSSKQGTSSYEQYF. DNA for the CDR3: TGCGCCAGCAGTTCGAAACAGGGGACTTCTTCCTACGAGCAGTACTTC.

This clone was detected once. J is TRBJ2-1 and V is TRBV9, with 7 bases lining up with TRBD1. The V and J ends lost 3 bases and 4 bases, in that order; junction bases with no gene match: 10. CDR1 and CDR2 from the germline V gene are SGDLS and YYNGEE. The CDR3 extends over 16 amino acids. The CDR3 sequence is CASSGDGTVTYNEQFF. The CDR3 bases are TGTGCCAGCAGCGGCGACGGGACAGTGACTTACAATGAGCAGTTCTTC.

The V and J genes are TRBV4-2 and TRBJ2-1; TRBD2 agrees at 7 bases. Germline-derived CDR1 and CDR2 are LGHNA and YNFKEQ. With 0 bases clipped from V and 2 bases from J, the junction kept 1 base outside the gene matches. This CDR3 spans 15 amino acids. The CDR3 nucleotides are TGTGCCAGCAGCCAAGATGCGGGAGCCTACAATGAGCAGTTCTTC. Translating it yields CASSQDAGAYNEQFF.

This clone was detected once. The genes are TRBV6-5 and TRBJ1-2; D ambiguous. The germline CDR1 and CDR2 sequences are MNHEY and SVGAGI. The CDR3 runs 14 residues. Trimming shortened V by 2 bases and J by 1 base, and 8 bases separated the two germline ends. Here the CDR3 DNA reads TGTGCCAGCAGTTACCGGGGAGGTAACTATGGCTACACCTTC. As protein: CASSYRGGNYGYTF.

This clone has only one observation. V gene TRBV7-2 combines with J gene TRBJ2-7; 8 bases are shared with TRBD1. V was clipped by 3 bases and J by 1 base; unmatched bases: 2. The CDR3 contains 14 residues. Germline values: CDR1 SGHTA, CDR2 FQGNSA. The CDR3 coding sequence is TGTGCCAGCAGCTTGGGACAGGCTTCCTACGAGCAGTACTTC. It yields the protein CASSLGQASYEQYF.

This clone was recorded only once. This chain uses TRBV18 with TRBJ1-2; D gene uncertain. Deletions cut 4 bases from V and 7 bases from J, with 16 bases between. Germline V gives CDR1 KGHSH, CDR2 LQKENI. CDR3 length equals 14 residues. CDR3 bases: TGTGCCAGCTCACTAAATCAAGAGAAAACTGGCTACACCTTC. This sequence encodes CASSLNQEKTGYTF.

The chain combines TRBV19 with TRBJ2-7; weak D call: TRBD1 (6 bases). With 6 bases removed from V and 0 bases from J, the gap between germline ends came to 12 bases. The CDR3 has 14 residues. The germline CDR1 and CDR2 sequences are LNHDA and SQIVND (reference sequence). CDR3 loop: CASSKRTVSYEQYF. The CDR3 DNA follows: TGTGCCAGTAGCAAACGGACAGTCTCCTACGAGCAGTACTTC.

The chain couples TRBV6-5 to TRBJ2-3, with 7 bases identical to TRBD1. Losses at the gene ends were 0 bases for V and 4 bases for J; bases not matched to a gene: 4. Germline lookup yields CDR1 MNHEY and CDR2 SVGAGI. The length of the CDR3 is 15 residues. The CDR3 DNA is TGTGCCAGCAGTTACTCGGGAAGGGGGCCAGATACGCAGTATTTT. The encoded protein is CASSYSGRGPDTQYF.

This clone has only one observation. The V and J genes are TRBV4-1 and TRBJ1-5; D unclear. Per germline, CDR1 MGHRA and CDR2 YSYEKL. This CDR3 is built from 15 residues. V shed 1 base and J shed 1 base, with 8 bases lying between them. The DNA of the CDR3 is TGCGCCAGCAGCCAAGTTACAGAGAGCAATCAGCCCCAGCATTTT. Protein: CASSQVTESNQPQHF.